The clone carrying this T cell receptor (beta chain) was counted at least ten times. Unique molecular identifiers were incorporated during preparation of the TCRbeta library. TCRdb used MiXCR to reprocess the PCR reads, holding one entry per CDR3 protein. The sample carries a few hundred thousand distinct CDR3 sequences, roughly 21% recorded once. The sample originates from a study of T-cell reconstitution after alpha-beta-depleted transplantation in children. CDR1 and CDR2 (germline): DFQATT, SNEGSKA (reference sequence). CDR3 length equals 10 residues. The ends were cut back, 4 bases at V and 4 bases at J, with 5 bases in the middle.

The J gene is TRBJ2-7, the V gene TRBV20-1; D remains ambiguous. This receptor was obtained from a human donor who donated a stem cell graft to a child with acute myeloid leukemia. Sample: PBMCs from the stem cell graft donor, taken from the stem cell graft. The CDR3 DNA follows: TGCAGTGCTATGACTTACGAGCAGTACTTC. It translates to CSAMTYEQYF.